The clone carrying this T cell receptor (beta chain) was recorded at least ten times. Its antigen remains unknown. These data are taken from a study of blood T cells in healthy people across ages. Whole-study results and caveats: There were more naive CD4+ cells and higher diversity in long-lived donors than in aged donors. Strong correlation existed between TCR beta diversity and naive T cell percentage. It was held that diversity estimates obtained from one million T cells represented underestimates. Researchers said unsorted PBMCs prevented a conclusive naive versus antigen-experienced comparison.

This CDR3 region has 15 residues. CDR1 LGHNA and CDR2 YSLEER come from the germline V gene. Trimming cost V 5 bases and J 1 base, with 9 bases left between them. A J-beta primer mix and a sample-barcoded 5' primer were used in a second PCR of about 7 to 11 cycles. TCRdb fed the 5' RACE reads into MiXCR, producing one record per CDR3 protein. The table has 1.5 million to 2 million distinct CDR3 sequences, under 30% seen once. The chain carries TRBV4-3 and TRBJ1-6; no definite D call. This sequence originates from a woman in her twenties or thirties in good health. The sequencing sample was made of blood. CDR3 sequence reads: CASSSDRSYNSPLHF. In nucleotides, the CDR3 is TGCGCCAGCAGCTCGGATCGGTCCTATAATTCACCCCTCCACTTT.